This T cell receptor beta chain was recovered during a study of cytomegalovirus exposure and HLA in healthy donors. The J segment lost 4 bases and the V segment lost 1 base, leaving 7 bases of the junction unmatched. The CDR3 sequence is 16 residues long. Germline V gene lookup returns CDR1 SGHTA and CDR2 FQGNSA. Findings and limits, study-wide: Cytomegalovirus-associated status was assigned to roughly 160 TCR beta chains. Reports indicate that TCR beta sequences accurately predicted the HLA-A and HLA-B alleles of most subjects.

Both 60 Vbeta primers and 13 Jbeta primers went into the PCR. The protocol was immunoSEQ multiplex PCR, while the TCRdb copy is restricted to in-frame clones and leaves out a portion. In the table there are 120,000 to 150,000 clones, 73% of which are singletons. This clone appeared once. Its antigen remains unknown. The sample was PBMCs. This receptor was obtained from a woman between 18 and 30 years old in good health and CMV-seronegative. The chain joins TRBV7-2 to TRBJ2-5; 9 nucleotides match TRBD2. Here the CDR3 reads CASSLVGGGAGETQYF. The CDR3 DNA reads TGTGCCAGCAGCTTAGTGGGCGGGGGGGCCGGAGAGACCCAGTACTTC.